This paragraph reports one T cell receptor beta chain. Antigen specificity is unknown. No patient escaped relapse after autologous stem cell transplantation, and brentuximab vedotin exposure varied. The data were taken from a study of PD-1 blockade in classical Hodgkin lymphoma. Study summary: Patients were administered nivolumab (3 mg/kg intravenously) every 2 weeks.

Data came from immunoSEQ multiplex PCR; TCRdb stores just in-frame clones and leaves some out. The data contain some 96,000 clones, 65% to 85% of them singletons. Study-wide findings and caveats: The CD4+ diversity rise by C4D1 was clearest in complete responders.

With 9 bases removed from V and 3 bases from J, the gap between germline ends came to 12 bases. Germline CDR1 reads LNHDA; CDR2 reads SQIVND (reference sequence). There are 13 residues in the CDR3. The chain carries TRBV19 and TRBJ1-5, with a weak D call TRBD1 (6 bases). The sequenced sample was peripheral blood mononuclear cells (PBMCs), obtained at baseline. The origin of this receptor is a human donor with classical Hodgkin lymphoma. In nucleotides, the CDR3 is TGTGCCAGCCGACCAGGGGTCAATCAGCCCCAGCATTTT. Its translation: CASRPGVNQPQHF.